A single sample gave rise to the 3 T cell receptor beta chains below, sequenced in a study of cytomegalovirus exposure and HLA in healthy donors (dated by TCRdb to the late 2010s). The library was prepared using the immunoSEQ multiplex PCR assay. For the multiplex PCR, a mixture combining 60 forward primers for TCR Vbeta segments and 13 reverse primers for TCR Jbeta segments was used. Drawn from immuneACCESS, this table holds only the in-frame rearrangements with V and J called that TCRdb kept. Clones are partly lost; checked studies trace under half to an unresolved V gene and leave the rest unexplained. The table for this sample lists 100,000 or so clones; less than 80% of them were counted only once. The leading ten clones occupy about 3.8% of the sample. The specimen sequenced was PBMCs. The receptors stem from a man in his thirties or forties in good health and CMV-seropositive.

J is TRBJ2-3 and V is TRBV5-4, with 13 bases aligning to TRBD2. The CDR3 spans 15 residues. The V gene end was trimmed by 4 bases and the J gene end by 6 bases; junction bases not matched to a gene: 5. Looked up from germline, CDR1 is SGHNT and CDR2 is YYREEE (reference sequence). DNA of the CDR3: TGTGCCAGCAGCCAACTAGCGGGGGGGTGGGATACGCAGTATTTT. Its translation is CASSQLAGGWDTQYF.

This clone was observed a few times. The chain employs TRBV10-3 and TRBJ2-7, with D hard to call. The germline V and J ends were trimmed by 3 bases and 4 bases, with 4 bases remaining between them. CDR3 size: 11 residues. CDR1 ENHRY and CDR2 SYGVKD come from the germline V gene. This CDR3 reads CAISDSYEQYF. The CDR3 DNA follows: TGTGCCATCAGTGATTCTTACGAGCAGTACTTC.

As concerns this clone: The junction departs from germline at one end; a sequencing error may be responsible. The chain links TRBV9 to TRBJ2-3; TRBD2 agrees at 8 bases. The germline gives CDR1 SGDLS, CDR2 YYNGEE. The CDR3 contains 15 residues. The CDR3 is CASSVIGGGTDTQYF. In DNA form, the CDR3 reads TGTGCCAGCAGCGTAATCGGGGGGGGCACCGATACGCAGTATTTT.